This T cell receptor (beta chain) came from a study of blood T cell repertoires in COVID-19. Study-level information: The United States, Italy and Spain supplied acute and convalescent COVID-19 samples.

Trimming shortened V by 5 bases and J by 8 bases, and 12 bases separated the two germline ends. The CDR3 consists of 12 residues. Germline CDR1 is MDHEN and CDR2 is SYDVKM. Assay: immunoSEQ multiplex PCR; the TCRdb copy retains only in-frame clones and omits some. The data contain hundreds of thousands of clones, approximately 88% of them singletons. The genes are TRBV28 and TRBJ1-2, with D possibly matching TRBD1 (6 bases). The sequence came from a woman in her 30s with COVID-19, enrolled during active disease. Sequencing was carried out using peripheral blood. CDR3 sequence: CASSEGVYGYTF. Written as DNA, the CDR3 is TGTGCCAGCAGTGAGGGGGTTTACGGCTACACCTTC.